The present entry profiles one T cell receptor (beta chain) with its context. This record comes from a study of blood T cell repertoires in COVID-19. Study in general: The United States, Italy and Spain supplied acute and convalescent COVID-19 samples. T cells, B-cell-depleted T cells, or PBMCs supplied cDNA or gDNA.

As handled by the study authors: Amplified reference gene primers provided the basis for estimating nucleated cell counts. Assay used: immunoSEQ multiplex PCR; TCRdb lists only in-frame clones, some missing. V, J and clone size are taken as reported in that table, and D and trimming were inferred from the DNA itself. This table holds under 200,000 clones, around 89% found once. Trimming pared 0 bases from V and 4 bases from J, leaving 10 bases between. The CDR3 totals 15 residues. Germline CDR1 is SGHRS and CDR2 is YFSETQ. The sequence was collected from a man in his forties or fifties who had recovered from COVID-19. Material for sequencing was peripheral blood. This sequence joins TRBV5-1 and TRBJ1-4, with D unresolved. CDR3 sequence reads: CASSLVRSGNEKLFF. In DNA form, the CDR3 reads TGCGCCAGCAGCTTGGTGAGGAGCGGTAATGAAAAACTGTTTTTT.